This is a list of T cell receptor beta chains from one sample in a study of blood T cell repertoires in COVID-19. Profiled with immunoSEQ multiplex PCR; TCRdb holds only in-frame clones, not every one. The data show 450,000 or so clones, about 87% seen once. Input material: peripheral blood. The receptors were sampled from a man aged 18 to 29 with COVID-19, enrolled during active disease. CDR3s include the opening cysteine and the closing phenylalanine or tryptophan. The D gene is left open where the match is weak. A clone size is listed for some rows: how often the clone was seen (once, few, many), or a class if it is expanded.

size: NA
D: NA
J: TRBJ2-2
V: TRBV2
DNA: TGTGCCAGCAGTCCGGGAGCATGGGGCACCGGGGAGCTGTTTTTT
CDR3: CASSPGAWGTGELFF

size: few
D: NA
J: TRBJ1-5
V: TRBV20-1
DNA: TGCAGTGCTAGTCGGCTTGTGGGGGCTCCTAATCAGCCCCAGCATTTT
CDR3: CSASRLVGAPNQPQHF

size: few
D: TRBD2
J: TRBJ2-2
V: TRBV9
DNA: TGTGCCAGCAGCGTAGGTGGCGGGAGGGCCGTGAACACCGGGGAGCTGTTTTTT
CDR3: CASSVGGGRAVNTGELFF

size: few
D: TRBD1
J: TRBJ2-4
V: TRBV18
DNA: TGTGCCAGCTCACAAACCGGACAGGGCTCTAGTGCCAAAAACATTCAGTACTTC
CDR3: CASSQTGQGSSAKNIQYF

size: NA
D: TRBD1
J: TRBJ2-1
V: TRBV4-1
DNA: TGCGCCAGCAGCCAGCGGACAGGGGACTACAATGAGCAGTTCTTC
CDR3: CASSQRTGDYNEQFF

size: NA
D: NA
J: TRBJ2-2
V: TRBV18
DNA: TGTGCCAGCTCACCACCAGTAACAGGGCTCACCGGGGAGCTGTTTTTT
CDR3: CASSPPVTGLTGELFF

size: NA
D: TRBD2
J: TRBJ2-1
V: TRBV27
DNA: TGTGCCAGCAGTGCCGGGACTAGCGGGAACAATGAGCAGTTCTTC
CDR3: CASSAGTSGNNEQFF

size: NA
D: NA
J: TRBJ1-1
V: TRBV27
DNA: TGTGCCAGCAGTTTATCGATCTGGCAGGGTAACACTGAAGCTTTCTTT
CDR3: CASSLSIWQGNTEAFF

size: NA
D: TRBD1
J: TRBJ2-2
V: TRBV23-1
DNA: TGCGCCAGCAGTCAATCGCGCCGGGACAGGGTGAACACCGGGGAGCTGTTTTTT
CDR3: CASSQSRRDRVNTGELFF

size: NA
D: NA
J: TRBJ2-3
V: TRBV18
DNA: TGTGCCAGCTCACCACTGGAAACAGCAGATACGCAGTATTTT
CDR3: CASSPLETADTQYF

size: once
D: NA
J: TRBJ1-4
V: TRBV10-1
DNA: TGCGCCAGCAGTCGGGGTAGAGGTGAAAAACTGTTTTTT
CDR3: CASSRGRGEKLFF

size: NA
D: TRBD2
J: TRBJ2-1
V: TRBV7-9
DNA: TGTGCCAGCAGACTGCGGCTAGCGGGGGGGCCGAGTGAGCAGTTCTTC
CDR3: CASRLRLAGGPSEQFF

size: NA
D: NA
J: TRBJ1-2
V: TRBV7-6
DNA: TGTGCCAGCAGCCCTGATCGCGAGGGCTACACCTTC
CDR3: CASSPDREGYTF

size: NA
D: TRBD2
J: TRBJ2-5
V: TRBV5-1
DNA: TGCGCCAGCAGCTTGAGCGGGAAAGGGGAGACCCAGTACTTC
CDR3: CASSLSGKGETQYF

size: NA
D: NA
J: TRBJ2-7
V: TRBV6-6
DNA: TGTGCCAGCTTACCAGGCCCGAGCTCCTACGAGCAGTACTTC
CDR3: CASLPGPSSYEQYF

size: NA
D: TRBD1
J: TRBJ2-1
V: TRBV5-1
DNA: TGCGCCAGCAGCCCGGGACAGATTTCCTACAATGAGCAGTTCTTC
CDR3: CASSPGQISYNEQFF

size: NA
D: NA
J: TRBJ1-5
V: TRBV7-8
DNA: TGTGCCAGCAGCTTAGGGGCAGGGCACGGCAATCAGCCCCAGCATTTT
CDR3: CASSLGAGHGNQPQHF